The sequence of this T cell receptor beta chain was determined in a study of blood T cell repertoires in COVID-19. The overall study: COVID-19 samples, acute and convalescent, were from the United States, Italy and Spain. T cells, B-cell-depleted T cells, or PBMCs supplied cDNA or gDNA.

In the authors' methods: Estimated nucleated cell counts came from reference gene primer amplification. The protocol was immunoSEQ multiplex PCR, while the TCRdb copy is restricted to in-frame clones and leaves out a portion. That table is the source of V, J and clone size, and D and trimming were worked out from the DNA. Of 75,000 to 90,000 clones detected, about 85% appear once; the ten largest clones hold under 20%. The V end was cut by 11 bases, the J end by 2 bases, with 14 bases between. This CDR3 region has 13 residues. From germline, CDR1 is SGHVS and CDR2 FQNEAQ. The sample was peripheral blood. This TCR came from an elderly man with active or convalescent COVID-19. The chain employs TRBV7-8 and TRBJ2-3; D is perhaps TRBD2 (6 bases). Here the CDR3 DNA reads TGTGCCGCAATAGCGGAGCTCACAGATACGCAGTATTTT. Its protein is CAAIAELTDTQYF.